Listed here are 9 T cell receptor beta chains from one sample, sequenced in a study of blood T cell repertoires in COVID-19 (TCRdb year 2020). Library preparation was by the immunoSEQ multiplex PCR assay. In TCRdb, the immuneACCESS table is reduced to in-frame sequences with V and J assigned. These tables do not hold every clone; where another copy was compared, an unresolved V gene accounts for under half, and the others remain unexplained. The table for this sample lists 180,000 or so clones; about 80% of them were counted only once. Jointly, the top ten make up 6.5% to 9.5% of the sample. The sequenced sample was PBMCs or T cells enriched from blood (not recorded which). These receptors were collected from a man aged 35-49 years who had recovered from COVID-19.

The V and J genes are TRBV19 and TRBJ1-2, with 10 bases identical to TRBD1. Germline CDR1 and CDR2: LNHDA and SQIVND (reference sequence). The CDR3 has 16 residues. Unmatched junction bases numbered 5, after V lost 2 bases and J lost 2 bases. The CDR3 loop is CASSIRDRGMNYGYTF. CDR3 sequence (DNA): TGTGCCAGTAGTATACGGGACAGGGGAATGAACTATGGCTACACCTTC.

The chain combines TRBV6-4 with TRBJ1-4; TRBD1 aligns across 8 bases. Per the germline V gene, CDR1 is MRHNA and CDR2 is SNTAGT. Losses at the gene ends were 7 bases for V and 5 bases for J; bases not matched to a gene: 18. This CDR3 is built from 18 residues. In DNA, the CDR3 is TGTGCCAGCAAAATCGGAGACAGGGGAGGAGGGGTAAATGAAAAACTGTTTTTT. Protein sequence: CASKIGDRGGGVNEKLFF.

In its sample, this clone was seen once. V usage is TRBV28 and J usage is TRBJ1-4; D uncertain. Germline CDR1 and CDR2: MDHEN and SYDVKM. V was trimmed by 11 bases and J by 0 bases, leaving 13 bases between them. The CDR3 spans 14 residues. In DNA, the CDR3 is TGTGCCTCGGGTGACGCATCAACTAATGAAAAACTGTTTTTT. Protein product: CASGDASTNEKLFF.

The chain is built from TRBV28 and TRBJ1-1, with 7 bases identical to TRBD1. Germline loops: CDR1 MDHEN, CDR2 SYDVKM. With 6 bases clipped from V and 6 bases from J, the junction kept 7 bases outside the gene matches. This CDR3 is built from 13 residues. CDR3 sequence reads: CASRSSGGPEAFF. The CDR3 DNA reads TGTGCCAGCAGATCTTCAGGGGGACCTGAAGCTTTCTTT.

This clone was picked up a small number of times. This chain joins TRBV27 and TRBJ1-2; 10 nucleotides match TRBD1. The CDR3 extends over 14 amino acids. Germline V gene data show CDR1 as MNHEY and CDR2 as SMNVEV (reference sequence). The trim removed 3 bases at V and 7 bases at J, leaving 5 bases unmatched. CDR3 sequence: CASSLDRGTGGYTF. CDR3 nucleotide sequence: TGTGCCAGCAGTTTGGACAGGGGGACGGGTGGCTACACCTTC.

V and J are TRBV25-1 and TRBJ2-2; 7 bases are a match to TRBD1. Trimming at V came to 2 bases and at J to 6 bases, leaving 3 bases not matched to a gene. CDR1 MGHDK and CDR2 SYGVNS come from the germline V gene. The CDR3 has 14 amino acids. CDR3 protein: CASSEEGGPGELFF. CDR3 sequence (DNA): TGTGCCAGCAGTGAAGAAGGGGGCCCCGGGGAGCTGTTTTTT.

The chain uses TRBV20-1 and TRBJ2-5; 7 bases align to TRBD2. The V and J ends lost 3 bases and 5 bases, in that order; junction bases with no gene match: 0. Germline loops: CDR1 DFQATT, CDR2 SNEGSKA (reference sequence). This CDR3 spans 11 amino acids. The CDR3 spells CSASGRETQYF. The CDR3 DNA reads TGCAGTGCTAGCGGGAGGGAGACCCAGTACTTC.

The chain has TRBV19 and TRBJ2-3; D remains unclear. V gave up 6 bases and J gave up 1 base, with 17 bases separating them. The CDR3 consists of 16 residues. Germline V gene lookup returns CDR1 LNHDA and CDR2 SQIVND (reference sequence). This CDR3 reads CASSSEGREGTDTQYF. The DNA of the CDR3 is TGTGCCAGTAGCTCCGAAGGCCGTGAGGGCACAGATACGCAGTATTTT.

This clone has only one observation. The rearrangement joins TRBV20-1 to TRBJ2-1; D is possibly TRBD1 (5 bases). The V gene lost 8 bases and the J gene lost 6 bases, with 8 bases spanning the gap. The CDR3 runs 10 residues. Germline CDR1 reads DFQATT; CDR2 reads SNEGSKA (reference sequence). Here the CDR3 DNA reads TGCAGTCACCAGGGCAATGAGCAGTTCTTC. This codes for CSHQGNEQFF.